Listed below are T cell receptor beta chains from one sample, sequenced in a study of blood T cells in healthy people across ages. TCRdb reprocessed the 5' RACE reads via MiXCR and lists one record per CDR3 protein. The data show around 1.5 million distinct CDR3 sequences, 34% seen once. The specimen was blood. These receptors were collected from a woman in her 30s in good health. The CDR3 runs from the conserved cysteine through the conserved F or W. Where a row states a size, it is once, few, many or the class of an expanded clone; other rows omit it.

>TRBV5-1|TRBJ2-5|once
CASSPCTGSQETQYF
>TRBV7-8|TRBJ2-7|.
CASSPSCGEQYF
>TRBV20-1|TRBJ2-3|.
CSVERPTDTQYF
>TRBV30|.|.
CAWSPRVGTGVYEQYF
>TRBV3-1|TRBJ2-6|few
CASSTGTPFSGANVLTF
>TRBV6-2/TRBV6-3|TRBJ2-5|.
CASSPTGHFQETQYF
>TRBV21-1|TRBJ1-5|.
CASSTRPGPKGNQPQHF
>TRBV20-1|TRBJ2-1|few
CSAPRDSNEQFF
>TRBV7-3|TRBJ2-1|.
CASSFRLAAYNEQFF
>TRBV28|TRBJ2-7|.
CASSPQVPYEQYF